These 10 T cell receptor beta chains originate from one sample sequenced in a study of shared clonotypes between healthy human individuals. Assay: immunoSEQ multiplex PCR; the TCRdb copy retains only in-frame clones and omits some. The sample yields about 680,000 clones, roughly 72% seen once. Sequencing was carried out using memory CD4+ T cells sorted from blood. Subset given: CD45RA-negative fraction. These receptors came from a woman between 25 and 40 years old in good health.

This chain uses TRBV5-8 with TRBJ2-2; D is unresolved. The CDR3 sequence is 16 residues long. Germline V lookup: CDR1 SGHTS, CDR2 YDEGEE. Trimming took off 0 bases at V and 2 bases at J, with 11 bases between the two ends. The CDR3 reads CASSLVLRLNTGELFF. The CDR3 coding sequence is TGTGCCAGCAGCTTGGTGTTGCGTTTAAACACCGGGGAGCTGTTTTTT.

The chain recombines TRBV19 with TRBJ2-2; weak D call: TRBD1 (6 bases). V lost 7 bases to trimming and J lost 0 bases, with 12 bases between them. Per the germline V gene, CDR1 is LNHDA and CDR2 is SQIVND (reference sequence). The CDR3 is 15 residues long. The DNA of the CDR3 is TGTGCCAGTATCCCGGGACATACGAACACCGGGGAGCTGTTTTTT. Translated: CASIPGHTNTGELFF.

A single count supports this clone. The J gene is TRBJ1-2, the V gene TRBV28; tentatively, D is TRBD1 (5 bases). The CDR3 spans 17 residues. Germline assignment: CDR1 MDHEN and CDR2 SYDVKM. The germline V and J ends were trimmed by 1 base and 6 bases, with 21 bases remaining between them. CDR3 region: CASSLYGVRGLGNGYTF. The CDR3 DNA is TGTGCCAGCAGTTTATATGGAGTTCGGGGCCTAGGGAATGGCTACACCTTC.

This clone turned up a few times. The chain employs TRBV28 and TRBJ2-3, with D perhaps matching TRBD2 (6 bases). Trimming took 8 bases from V and 4 from J, leaving 13 bases between them. This CDR3 has 13 residues. The germline gives CDR1 MDHEN, CDR2 SYDVKM. The CDR3 coding sequence is TGTGCCAGCCTACTAGCTGCAGCAGATACGCAGTATTTT. This translates into CASLLAAADTQYF.

This clone was observed a few times. The chain carries TRBV2 and TRBJ1-1, with D hard to call. With 2 bases removed from V and 1 base from J, the gap between germline ends came to 5 bases. The CDR3 has 13 amino acids. From germline, CDR1 is SNHLY and CDR2 FYNNEI. The CDR3 nucleotides are TGTGCCAGCAGTGAACGTCAGAACACTGAAGCTTTCTTT. Amino acids: CASSERQNTEAFF.

The chain couples TRBV7-9 to TRBJ1-2, with D tentatively TRBD1 (6 bases). The CDR3 consists of 16 residues. In germline, CDR1 is SEHNR, CDR2 FQNEAQ (reference sequence). The V gene lost 5 bases and the J gene lost 4 bases, with 20 bases spanning the gap. CDR3 in amino acids: CASSPRGSGGAYGYTF. The CDR3 coding sequence is TGTGCCAGCAGCCCAAGGGGGTCCGGGGGCGCCTATGGCTACACCTTC.

V gene TRBV7-2 combines with J gene TRBJ1-4, with 7 bases that match TRBD1. The length of the CDR3 is 14 residues. CDR1 is SGHTA and CDR2 is FQGNSA in the germline V gene. The trim removed 5 bases at V and 5 bases at J, leaving 5 bases unmatched. CDR3 sequence reads: CASSHRGRNEKLFF. In DNA form, the CDR3 reads TGTGCCAGCAGCCACAGGGGCAGGAATGAAAAACTGTTTTTT.

This chain links TRBV18 with TRBJ2-2; D perhaps matches TRBD1 (5 bases). Trimming removed 2 bases from V and 0 bases from J, with 25 bases in between. Germline CDR1 and CDR2: KGHSH and LQKENI. The CDR3 loop spans 21 amino acids. CDR3 nucleotides: TGTGCCAGCTCACCAGTGAGAGAGGAAGGGGTAGGGGAAACGAACACCGGGGAGCTGTTTTTT. Translated, it gives CASSPVREEGVGETNTGELFF.

The V call is TRBV7-9, the J call TRBJ2-5; no clear D gene. There are 12 residues in the CDR3. The V and J ends lost 2 bases and 0 bases respectively, with 1 base between them. Germline V CDR1 and CDR2: SEHNR, FQNEAQ (reference sequence). CDR3 in amino acids: CASSLNQETQYF. The CDR3, as DNA: TGTGCCAGCAGCTTAAACCAAGAGACCCAGTACTTC.

In the case of this clone: Other DNA sequences in the sample encode the same CDR3. The chain uses TRBV2 and TRBJ1-1; the D gene is possibly TRBD1 (5 bases). With 6 bases removed from V and 4 bases from J, the gap between germline ends came to 9 bases. This CDR3 spans 12 amino acids. Per germline, CDR1 SNHLY and CDR2 FYNNEI. The CDR3, as DNA: TGTGCCAGCAGGGCTGGGGGCACTGAAGCTTTCTTT. This codes for CASRAGGTEAFF. The full variable domain, rest sourced from reference TRBV2 and TRBJ1-1, is EPEVTQTPSHQVTQMGQEVILRCVPISNHLYFYWYRQILGQKVEFLVSFYNNEISEKSEIFDDQFSVERPDGSNFTLKIRSTKLEDSAMYFCASRAGGTEAFFGQGTRLTVV.